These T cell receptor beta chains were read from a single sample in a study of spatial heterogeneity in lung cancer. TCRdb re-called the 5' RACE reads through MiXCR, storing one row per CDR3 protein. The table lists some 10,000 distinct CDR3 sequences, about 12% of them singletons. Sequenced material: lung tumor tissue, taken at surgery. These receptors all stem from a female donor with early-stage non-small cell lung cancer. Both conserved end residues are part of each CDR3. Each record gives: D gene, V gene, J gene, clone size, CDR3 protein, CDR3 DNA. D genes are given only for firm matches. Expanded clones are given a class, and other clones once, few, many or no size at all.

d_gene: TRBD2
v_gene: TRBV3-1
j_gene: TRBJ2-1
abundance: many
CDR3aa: CASSPSGVEQFF
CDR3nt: TGTGCCAGCAGCCCTAGCGGGGTTGAGCAGTTCTTC

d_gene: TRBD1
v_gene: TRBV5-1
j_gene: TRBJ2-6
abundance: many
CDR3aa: CASSLQGTGANVLTF
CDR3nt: TGCGCCAGCAGCCTACAGGGGACTGGGGCCAACGTCCTGACTTTC

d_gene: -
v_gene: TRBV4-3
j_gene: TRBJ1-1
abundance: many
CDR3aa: CASSLLGTEAFF
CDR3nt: TGCGCCAGCAGCCTCCTAGGAACTGAAGCTTTCTTT

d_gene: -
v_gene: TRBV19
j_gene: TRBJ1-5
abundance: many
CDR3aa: CASSIHFGQINQPQHF
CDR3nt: TGTGCCAGTAGTATACACTTCGGACAGATCAATCAGCCCCAGCATTTT

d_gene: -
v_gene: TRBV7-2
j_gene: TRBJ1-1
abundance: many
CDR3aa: CASSLGGRTEAFF
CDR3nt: TGTGCCAGCAGCTTAGGAGGCAGGACTGAAGCTTTCTTT

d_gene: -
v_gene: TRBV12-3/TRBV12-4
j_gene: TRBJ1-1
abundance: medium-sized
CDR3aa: CASSLGGSREAFF
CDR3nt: TGTGCCAGCAGTTTAGGGGGATCGCGTGAAGCTTTCTTT

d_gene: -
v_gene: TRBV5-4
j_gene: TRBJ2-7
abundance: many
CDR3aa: CASKSGVGQMGEQYF
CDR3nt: TGTGCCAGCAAATCAGGAGTGGGGCAAATGGGCGAGCAGTACTTC

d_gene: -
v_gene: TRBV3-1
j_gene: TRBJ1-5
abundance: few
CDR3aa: CASSRGRDQPQHF
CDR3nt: TGTGCCAGCAGCCGTGGCCGGGATCAGCCCCAGCATTTT

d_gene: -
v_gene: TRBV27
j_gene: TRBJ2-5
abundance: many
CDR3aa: CASSLTGETQYF
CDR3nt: TGTGCCAGCAGTTTAACAGGAGAGACCCAGTACTTC

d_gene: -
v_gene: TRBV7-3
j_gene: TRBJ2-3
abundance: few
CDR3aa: CASSLTGLLTDTQYF
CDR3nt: TGTGCCAGCAGCTTAACGGGGCTACTCACAGATACGCAGTATTTT

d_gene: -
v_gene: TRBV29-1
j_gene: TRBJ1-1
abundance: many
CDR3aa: CSVVPPTGVMNTEAFF
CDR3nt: TGCAGCGTGGTCCCCCCGACAGGTGTGATGAACACTGAAGCTTTCTTT

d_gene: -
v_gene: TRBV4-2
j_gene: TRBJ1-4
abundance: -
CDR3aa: CASSRDVASEKLFF
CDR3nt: TGTGCCAGCAGCCGCGACGTAGCGAGTGAAAAACTGTTTTTT

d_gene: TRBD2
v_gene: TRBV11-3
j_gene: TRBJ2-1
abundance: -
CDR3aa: CASSPGLDDEQFF
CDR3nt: TGTGCCAGCAGCCCGGGACTAGACGATGAGCAGTTCTTC

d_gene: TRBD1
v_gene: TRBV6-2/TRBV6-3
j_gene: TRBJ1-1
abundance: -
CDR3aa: CASSYSPGGGTEAFF
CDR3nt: TGTGCCAGCAGTTACTCCCCAGGGGGTGGGACTGAAGCTTTCTTT

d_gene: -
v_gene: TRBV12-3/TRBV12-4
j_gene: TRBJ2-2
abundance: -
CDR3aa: CASSRTTGELFF
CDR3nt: TGTGCCAGCAGCAGGACTACCGGGGAGCTGTTTTTT

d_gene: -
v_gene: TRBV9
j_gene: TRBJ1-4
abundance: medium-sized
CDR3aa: CASSVGLLREKLFF
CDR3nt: TGTGCCAGCAGCGTAGGTCTTCTCAGGGAAAAACTGTTTTTT

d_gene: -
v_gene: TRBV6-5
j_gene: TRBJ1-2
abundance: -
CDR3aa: CASSPGSPGGYTF
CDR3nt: TGTGCCAGCAGCCCCGGGTCTCCAGGCGGCTACACCTTC

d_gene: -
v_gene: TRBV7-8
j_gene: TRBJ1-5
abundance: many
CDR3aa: CASSLSGPFNQPQHF
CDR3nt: TGTGCCAGCAGCTTATCCGGGCCTTTCAATCAGCCCCAGCATTTT

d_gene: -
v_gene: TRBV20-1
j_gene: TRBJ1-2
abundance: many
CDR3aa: CSASQGLVNYGYTF
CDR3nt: TGCAGTGCAAGCCAGGGGTTAGTTAACTATGGCTACACCTTC

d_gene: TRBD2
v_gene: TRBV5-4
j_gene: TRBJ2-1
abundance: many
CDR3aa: CASTHSSGGDNEQFF
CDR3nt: TGTGCCAGCACTCACTCTAGCGGGGGGGACAATGAGCAGTTCTTC

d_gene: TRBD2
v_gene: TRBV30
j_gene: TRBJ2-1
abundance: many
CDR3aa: CAWNLAGGFDEQFF
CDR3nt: TGTGCCTGGAATCTAGCGGGGGGTTTTGATGAGCAGTTCTTC

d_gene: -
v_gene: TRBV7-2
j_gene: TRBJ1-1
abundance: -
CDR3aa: CASSLTGGVTEAFF
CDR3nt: TGTGCCAGCAGCTTGACGGGCGGGGTCACTGAAGCTTTCTTT

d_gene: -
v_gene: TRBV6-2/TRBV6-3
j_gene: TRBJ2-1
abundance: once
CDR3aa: CASAGRNEQFF
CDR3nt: TGTGCCAGCGCTGGGAGGAATGAGCAGTTCTTC

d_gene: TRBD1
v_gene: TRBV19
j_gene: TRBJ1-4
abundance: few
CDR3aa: CASSMRGGTDEKLFF
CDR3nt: TGTGCCAGTAGTATGAGGGGGGGGACAGATGAAAAACTGTTTTTT

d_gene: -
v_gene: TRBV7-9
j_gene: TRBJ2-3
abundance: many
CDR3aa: CASSLATGTDTQYF
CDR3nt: TGTGCCAGCAGCTTAGCGACAGGCACAGATACGCAGTATTTT

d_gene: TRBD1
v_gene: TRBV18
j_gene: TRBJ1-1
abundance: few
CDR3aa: CASGYRGGTEAFF
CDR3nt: TGTGCCAGCGGGTACAGGGGAGGGACTGAAGCTTTCTTT

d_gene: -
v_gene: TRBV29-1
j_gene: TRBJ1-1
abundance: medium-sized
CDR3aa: CSVGRGSMNTEAFF
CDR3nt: TGCAGCGTTGGACGGGGTTCCATGAACACTGAAGCTTTCTTT

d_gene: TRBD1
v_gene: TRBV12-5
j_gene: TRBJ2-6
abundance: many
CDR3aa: CASGPYRGSGANVLTF
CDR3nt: TGTGCTAGTGGTCCCTACAGGGGCTCTGGGGCCAACGTCCTGACTTTC

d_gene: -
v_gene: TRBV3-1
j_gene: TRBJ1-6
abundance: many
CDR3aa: CASSQAADSPLHF
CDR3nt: TGTGCCAGCAGCCAAGCCGCAGATTCACCCCTCCACTTT